The clone carrying this T cell receptor beta chain was picked up one time. V dropped 3 bases and J dropped 10 bases, with 16 bases sitting between them. Per the germline V gene, CDR1 is GTSNPN and CDR2 is SVGIG (reference sequence). The CDR3 spans 14 residues. This specimen comes from a study of cytomegalovirus exposure and HLA in healthy donors. 60 Vbeta and 13 Jbeta primers were used in PCR. Libraries were prepared by immunoSEQ multiplex PCR; TCRdb keeps only in-frame clonotypes and omits some of them. Of some 60,000 clones in the sample, about 84% were seen once. The chain recombines TRBV30 with TRBJ1-6; possible D gene TRBD1, 6 bases. The sample taken for sequencing was PBMCs. The clonotype originates from a male donor in good health and CMV-seronegative. CDR3 nucleotide sequence: TGTGCCTGGAGAGCTTCAGGGGAGGGCTCACCCCTCCACTTT. It specifies CAWRASGEGSPLHF.